This note documents a single T cell receptor (beta chain) sequence. In the original workflow: Quantification of nucleated cells was approximated via reference gene primer amplification. Profiled with immunoSEQ multiplex PCR; TCRdb holds only in-frame clones, not every one. The DNA was the basis for D and trimming; V, J and clone size are from that table. The sample has 200,000 to 250,000 clones, roughly 86% seen once; the top ten hold about 7.6%. The data were taken from a study of blood T cell repertoires in COVID-19. Study details: PBMCs, B-cell-depleted T cells, or T cells were the source of the cDNA or gDNA that made up the material.

The CDR3 contains 15 residues. V was clipped by 4 bases and J by 1 base, with 13 bases between them. Germline lookup yields CDR1 LNHDA and CDR2 SQIVND (reference sequence). The specimen was peripheral blood. This chain links TRBV19 with TRBJ1-1, with D tentatively TRBD1 (5 bases). This receptor was obtained from a woman aged 70-85 years with active or convalescent COVID-19. The CDR3 DNA sequence: TGTGCCAGTAGTACACGGGGGGGTTGGAACACTGAAGCTTTCTTT. Protein sequence: CASSTRGGWNTEAFF.